The 15 T cell receptor beta chains below were found in one sample sequenced in a study of T cells after yellow fever vaccination. TCRdb re-analysed the 5' RACE reads in MiXCR, keeping a single row per CDR3 protein. The sample carries 320,000 or so distinct CDR3 sequences, around 8.1% recorded once. Specimen: PBMCs, collected 35 to 50 days after the first yellow fever vaccination. All receptors come from a man in his late teens or twenties who received the YFV17D yellow fever vaccine.

The V call is TRBV29-1, the J call TRBJ2-7, with D tentatively TRBD2 (6 bases). Germline CDR1 SQVTM, CDR2 ANQGSEA. Trimming stripped 0 bases from V and 3 bases from J, with 15 bases between. This CDR3 contains 15 residues. The CDR3 is CSVEDPREERYEQYF. Here the CDR3 DNA reads TGCAGCGTTGAAGATCCCAGGGAGGAACGCTACGAGCAGTACTTC.

This sequence joins TRBV15 and TRBJ2-6; perhaps TRBD2 as D (5 bases). The CDR3 covers 16 residues. Germline CDR1 LNHNV, CDR2 YYDKDF (reference sequence). Trimming left V 3 bases short and J 0 bases short, with 9 bases between. The CDR3 is CATSRAGVSGANVLTF. The DNA for the CDR3 is TGTGCCACCAGCAGGGCCGGGGTCTCTGGGGCCAACGTCCTGACTTTC. The full variable domain, with the rest looked up from reference TRBV15 and TRBJ2-6, is DAMVIQNPRYQVTQFGKPVTLSCSQTLNHNVMYWYQQKSSQAPKLLFHYYDKDFNNEADTPDNFQSRRPNTSFCFLDIRSPGLGDTAMYLCATSRAGVSGANVLTFGAGSRLTVL.

In its sample, this clonotype was seen a few times. The chain recombines TRBV7-9 with TRBJ2-7; D ambiguous. Germline V gene lookup returns CDR1 SEHNR and CDR2 FQNEAQ (reference sequence). V lost 4 bases to trimming and J lost 2 bases, with 12 bases between them. This CDR3 spans 14 amino acids. The CDR3 loop reads CASSSQTKPYEQYV. The CDR3 DNA reads TGTGCCAGCAGCTCCCAGACAAAACCCTACGAGCAGTACGTC.

V is TRBV7-2 and J is TRBJ2-7; D unclear. The V gene's germline CDR1 is SGHTA and CDR2 FQGNSA. This CDR3 has 16 residues. V dropped 1 base and J dropped 4 bases, with 17 bases sitting between them. The CDR3 bases are TGTGCCAGCAGCTTAGTAGGGAAAGGGCAGTCGTACGAGCAGTACTTC. Translation gives CASSLVGKGQSYEQYF.

The DNA for the CDR3 is TGTGCCAGCAGCATACGGGGGACCTGGGATGATACGCAGTATTTT. As protein: CASSIRGTWDDTQYF. The chain has TRBV12-3 or TRBV12-4 and TRBJ2-3; tentatively, D is TRBD2 (6 bases). V lost 6 bases to trimming and J lost 6 bases, with 19 bases between them. The CDR3 has 15 residues.

The chain couples TRBV6-1 to TRBJ2-7, with 7 bases fitting TRBD2. Germline CDR1 reads MNHNS; CDR2 reads SASEGT. The CDR3 spans 13 residues. Germline trimming cut 10 bases from V and 2 bases from J; bases unmatched to any gene: 8. The CDR3 nucleotides read TGTGCCACCACACGGGAGGCAACCTACGAGCAGTACGTC. Translation: CATTREATYEQYV.

Many counts were recorded for this clonotype. The V and J genes are TRBV20-1 and TRBJ2-1; D is tentatively TRBD1 or TRBD2 (5 bases each). V lost 0 bases and J lost 7, with 16 bases in between. Germline CDR1 and CDR2: DFQATT and SNEGSKA (reference sequence). CDR3 size: 15 residues. The CDR3 reads CSARDRDPSLNEQFF. The CDR3 DNA follows: TGCAGTGCTAGAGACCGGGACCCCTCTTTGAATGAGCAGTTCTTC.

The J gene is TRBJ2-7, the V gene TRBV6-2 or TRBV6-3; 7 bases fit TRBD1. The germline V gene encodes CDR1 MNHEY and CDR2 SVGEGT. V shed 6 bases and J 4 bases; nucleotides not matched to a gene: 9. This CDR3 comprises 14 residues. For the CDR3, the DNA is TGTGCCAGCAGGGATCCGGGACAGAGTTACGAGCAGTACGTC. It codes for CASRDPGQSYEQYV.

The rearrangement links TRBV12-3 or TRBV12-4 to TRBJ2-2; possible D gene TRBD1, 6 bases. The V end was cut by 3 bases, the J end by 5 bases, with 25 bases between. This CDR3 has 19 amino acids. For the CDR3, the DNA is TGTGCCAGCAGTTTTTCCCGACCTACAGGGTGGTCCCCAACCGGGGAGCTGTTTTTT. This codes for CASSFSRPTGWSPTGELFF.

The V call is TRBV12-3 or TRBV12-4, the J call TRBJ2-7; D remains ambiguous. This CDR3 region has 12 residues. V lost 1 base, J lost 6 bases, and 7 bases lay in between. In DNA, the CDR3 is TGTGCCAGCAGTTTAGTGGGGATCGAGCAGTACTTC. Its protein is CASSLVGIEQYF.

This clonotype has a handful of counts. V usage is TRBV12-3 or TRBV12-4 and J usage is TRBJ2-5; D unresolved. The CDR3 totals 14 residues. V lost 3 bases, J lost 5 bases, and 13 bases lay in between. CDR3 coding DNA: TGTGCCAGCAGTTTGCCCTCTGGGTTCGAGACCCAGTACTTC. It specifies CASSLPSGFETQYF.

The gene calls are TRBV12-3 or TRBV12-4 and TRBJ1-5; a weak D match, TRBD1 (6 bases). V lost 3 bases, J lost 11 bases, and 8 bases lay in between. The CDR3 is 11 residues long. This chain's CDR3 is CASSLGAAQHF. CDR3 DNA sequence: TGTGCCAGCAGTTTGGGGGCGGCCCAGCATTTT.

This clonotype was found a few times. The J gene is TRBJ1-6, the V gene TRBV7-8, with D hard to call. There are 17 residues in the CDR3. Germline V lookup: CDR1 SGHVS, CDR2 FQNEAQ. V was pared by 5 bases and J by 0 bases, with 14 bases between. CDR3 nucleotide sequence: TGTGCCAGCAGCGCCAAGACCGAGAGCTCCTATAATTCACCCCTCCACTTT. Its translation: CASSAKTESSYNSPLHF. Looking up the rest from reference TRBV7-8 and TRBJ1-6 gives the full variable domain: GAGVSQSPRYKVAKRGQDVALRCDPISGHVSLFWYQQALGQGPEFLTYFQNEAQLDKSGLPSDRFFAERPEGSVSTLKIQRTQQEDSAVYLCASSAKTESSYNSPLHFGNGTRLTVT.

This clonotype was seen only a few times. The CDR3 is CASSFGEGYTF. DNA for the CDR3: TGTGCCAGCAGTTTTGGCGAGGGCTACACCTTC. This chain joins TRBV12-3 or TRBV12-4 and TRBJ1-2; D is uncertain. Trimming pared 3 bases from V and 8 bases from J, leaving 7 bases between. The CDR3 totals 11 residues.

The V and J genes are TRBV23-1 and TRBJ2-7, with 10 bases fitting TRBD1. TRBV23-1 is labeled an ORF, and its function is uncertain. This CDR3 has 17 amino acids. V was pared by 0 bases and J by 3 bases, with 8 bases of the junction left unmatched. This CDR3 is CASSQSPSGQGIYEQYF. In nucleotides, the CDR3 is TGCGCCAGCAGTCAATCACCCTCGGGACAGGGGATCTACGAGCAGTACTTC.